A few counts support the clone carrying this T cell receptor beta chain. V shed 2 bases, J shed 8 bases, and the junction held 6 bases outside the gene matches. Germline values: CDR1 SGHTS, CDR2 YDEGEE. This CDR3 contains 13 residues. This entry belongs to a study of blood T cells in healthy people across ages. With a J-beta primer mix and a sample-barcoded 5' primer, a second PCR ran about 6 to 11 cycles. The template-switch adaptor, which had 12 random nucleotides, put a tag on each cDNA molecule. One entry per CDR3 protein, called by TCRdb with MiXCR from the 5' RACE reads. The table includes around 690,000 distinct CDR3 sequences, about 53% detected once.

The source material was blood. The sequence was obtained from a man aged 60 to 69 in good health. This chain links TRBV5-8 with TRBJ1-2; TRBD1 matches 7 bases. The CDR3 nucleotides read TGTGCCAGCAGCTTAGACAGGGTAGGCGGCTACACCTTC. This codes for CASSLDRVGGYTF.